The 3 T cell receptor beta chains below all came from one sample that was sequenced in a study of cytomegalovirus exposure and HLA in healthy donors. The data were produced by immunoSEQ multiplex PCR, yet TCRdb's version contains in-frame clones alone and is incomplete. The top ten clones hold approximately 1% of a sample with over 100,000 clones, 85% to 95% of them seen once. Sequencing was done on a sample of PBMCs. These receptors all stem from a woman aged 18-29 years in good health and CMV-seronegative.

The chain combines TRBV30 with TRBJ1-3, with D unclear. This CDR3 is 13 amino acids long. Per the germline V gene, CDR1 is GTSNPN and CDR2 is SVGIG (reference sequence). V gave up 2 bases and J gave up 2 bases, with 7 bases separating them. CDR3 residues: CAWSWQAGNTIYF. CDR3 DNA: TGTGCCTGGAGTTGGCAGGCTGGAAACACCATATATTTT.

The J gene is TRBJ2-3, the V gene TRBV27, with D hard to call. The germline V gene encodes CDR1 MNHEY and CDR2 SMNVEV (reference sequence). The CDR3 covers 11 residues. V gave up 7 bases and J gave up 3 bases, with 5 bases separating them. The CDR3 region has the DNA TGTGCCAGCAACGGGACAGATACGCAGTATTTT. Protein product: CASNGTDTQYF.

The genes are TRBV7-2 and TRBJ2-7, with TRBD2 matching over 10 bases. This CDR3 region has 16 residues. CDR1 and CDR2 (germline): SGHTA, FQGNSA. V shed 4 bases and J 3 bases; nucleotides not matched to a gene: 9. CDR3 nucleotide sequence: TGTGCCAGCAGCTCAGGTATAGCGGGAGGAGTCTACGAGCAGTACTTC. Translating it yields CASSSGIAGGVYEQYF. Full variable domain (remainder filled in from reference TRBV7-2 and TRBJ2-7): GAGVSQSPSNKVTEKGKDVELRCDPISGHTALYWYRQSLGQGLEFLIYFQGNSAPDKSGLPSDRFSAERTGGSVSTLTIQRTQQEDSAVYLCASSSGIAGGVYEQYFGPGTRLTVT.